Below are 20 T cell receptor beta chains sequenced from a single sample in a study of shared clonotypes between healthy human individuals. The naive CD8 fraction comprised CD45RO-negative cells positively selected for CCR7 and excluded terminally differentiated effector memory CD45RA+ cells. Assay used: immunoSEQ multiplex PCR; TCRdb lists only in-frame clones, some missing. The profile shows approximately 2,200,000 clones, 90% to 95% of them singletons. Sequencing input: naive CD8+ T cells from PBMCs. These receptors all come from a man younger than 30 in good health. Some clones in this sample may be carry-over from other donors' samples.

The chain employs TRBV11-1 and TRBJ2-7; no clear D gene. Trimming took 7 bases from V and 2 from J, leaving 12 bases between them. CDR3 length: 13 amino acids. Germline CDR1 SGHAT, CDR2 FQDESV (reference sequence). The CDR3: CASIGAGTYEQYF. The DNA of the CDR3 is TGTGCCAGCATTGGAGCAGGTACCTACGAGCAGTACTTC.

The V gene is TRBV5-6, the J gene TRBJ1-5; perhaps TRBD1 as D (6 bases). The CDR3 has 15 amino acids. Trimming removed 0 bases at V and 6 bases at J, with 13 bases between. Germline-derived CDR1 and CDR2 are SGHDT and YYEEEE. The CDR3 sequence is CASSLGAGGTQPQHF. The DNA for the CDR3 is TGTGCCAGCAGCTTGGGGGCTGGGGGCACTCAGCCCCAGCATTTT.

The rearrangement links TRBV4-1 to TRBJ2-7, with 8 bases aligning to TRBD2. This CDR3 comprises 13 residues. Germline CDR1 is MGHRA and CDR2 is YSYEKL. V dropped 5 bases and J dropped 5; count of bases not matched to a gene: 5. DNA for the CDR3: TGCGCCAGCAGCTATGGGACTAGGGACGAGCAGTACTTC. It is translated as CASSYGTRDEQYF.

The CDR3 loop reads CASTPSAGGEDRLADTQYF. The CDR3 DNA follows: TGTGCCAGCACCCCCTCGGCCGGCGGGGAAGATAGGTTGGCAGATACGCAGTATTTT. The rearrangement joins TRBV28 to TRBJ2-3; a weak D match, TRBD2 (6 bases). CDR3 length equals 19 residues. V dropped 7 bases and J dropped 4 bases, with 30 bases sitting between them. The germline V gene encodes CDR1 MDHEN and CDR2 SYDVKM.

A word on this clone: The sample has other DNA sequences that encode this CDR3 too. This chain joins TRBV7-9 and TRBJ1-5; D is uncertain. From germline, CDR1 is SEHNR and CDR2 FQNEAQ (reference sequence). The germline V and J ends were trimmed by 1 base and 0 bases, with 7 bases remaining between them. The CDR3 is 15 amino acids. CDR3 sequence reads: CASSLEGTSNQPQHF. The CDR3 nucleotides read TGTGCCAGCAGCTTAGAGGGAACTAGCAATCAGCCCCAGCATTTT.

The chain joins TRBV4-3 to TRBJ1-5; the D gene is possibly TRBD1 (5 bases). The CDR3 has 17 residues. V was pared by 0 bases and J by 0 bases, with 12 bases between. Germline CDR1 is LGHNA and CDR2 is YSLEER. The CDR3 region has the DNA TGCGCCAGCAGCCAAGATGTGAAGGGGTATAGCAATCAGCCCCAGCATTTT. This sequence encodes CASSQDVKGYSNQPQHF.

The chain is built from TRBV7-9 and TRBJ1-4; D is undetermined. Trimming left V 7 bases short and J 0 bases short, with 12 bases between. Germline CDR1 and CDR2: SEHNR and FQNEAQ (reference sequence). The CDR3 length is 15 residues. CDR3 residues: CASMPGYATNEKLFF. For the CDR3, the DNA is TGTGCCAGCATGCCGGGATACGCAACTAATGAAAAACTGTTTTTT.

The chain uses TRBV30 and TRBJ2-7; D gene uncertain. The CDR3 covers 11 residues. Between the trimmed V and J ends, which lost 5 bases and 3 bases, there was a span of 8 bases. Germline values: CDR1 GTSNPN, CDR2 SVGIG (reference sequence). The CDR3 loop is CAWAHGYEQYF. CDR3 in DNA: TGTGCCTGGGCCCATGGCTACGAGCAGTACTTC. Full variable domain (rest looked up from reference TRBV30 and TRBJ2-7): SQTIHQWPATLVQPVGSPLSLECTVEGTSNPNLYWYRQAAGRGLQLLFYSVGIGQISSEVPQNLSASRPQDRQFILSSKKLLLSDSGFYLCAWAHGYEQYFGPGTRLTVT.

The chain uses TRBV6-5 and TRBJ2-7; D call uncertain. Trimming left V 0 bases short and J 4 bases short, with 7 bases between. CDR3 length: 13 residues. Germline CDR1 MNHEY, CDR2 SVGAGI. The CDR3 sequence is CASSYSSIYEQYF. CDR3 in DNA: TGTGCCAGCAGTTACTCGTCCATATACGAGCAGTACTTC.

This chain links TRBV4-1 with TRBJ1-5; the D is unclear. The CDR3 extends over 16 amino acids. CDR1 MGHRA and CDR2 YSYEKL come from the germline V gene. V lost 0 bases and J 0 bases, leaving 9 bases between the germline ends. Here the CDR3 DNA reads TGCGCCAGCAGCCAAGACAGATTTTATAGCAATCAGCCCCAGCATTTT. Translating it yields CASSQDRFYSNQPQHF.

CDR3 coding DNA: TGCAGCGTTGAAGCCGGACTAGCGGGAGGTACAGATACGCAGTATTTT. Amino acid sequence: CSVEAGLAGGTDTQYF. The chain employs TRBV29-1 and TRBJ2-3; 14 bases align to TRBD2. The ends lost 1 base at V and 3 bases at J; junction bases unmatched: 3. The CDR3 is 16 residues long. Germline values: CDR1 SQVTM, CDR2 ANQGSEA.

The chain has TRBV28 and TRBJ2-2; D possibly corresponds to TRBD2 (6 bases). This CDR3 is 14 amino acids long. Germline CDR1 is MDHEN and CDR2 is SYDVKM. V lost 5 bases, J lost 6 bases, and 13 bases lay in between. CDR3 sequence reads: CASSIRLVSGELFF. CDR3 DNA sequence: TGTGCCAGCAGTATTAGACTAGTCTCCGGGGAGCTGTTTTTT.

The rearrangement joins TRBV5-6 to TRBJ2-7; 9 bases are a match to TRBD1. CDR1 and CDR2 (germline): SGHDT, YYEEEE. V lost 4 bases, J lost 5 bases, and 10 bases stayed unmatched. The CDR3 runs 15 residues. The CDR3 reads CASSPRTGVFDEQYF. Written as DNA, the CDR3 is TGTGCCAGCAGCCCGAGGACAGGGGTTTTCGACGAGCAGTACTTC.

The rearrangement joins TRBV5-1 to TRBJ2-2; 12 bases agree with TRBD2. The germline gives CDR1 SGHRS, CDR2 YFSETQ. The CDR3 is made up of 19 amino acids. The trim removed 4 bases at V and 2 bases at J, leaving 12 bases unmatched. CDR3 protein: CASSAGVGLAGDNTGELFF. The CDR3 DNA is TGCGCCAGCAGCGCGGGTGTGGGACTAGCGGGTGATAACACCGGGGAGCTGTTTTTT.

In this sample, this clone turned up a few times. The sample holds other DNA sequences that translate to the same CDR3. This sequence joins TRBV5-6 and TRBJ1-3; unclear D gene. The CDR3 has 14 residues. Germline lookup yields CDR1 SGHDT and CDR2 YYEEEE. Trimming pared 0 bases from V and 1 base from J, leaving 5 bases between. CDR3 amino acids: CASSLVGSGNTIYF. The CDR3 coding sequence is TGTGCCAGCAGCTTGGTAGGTTCTGGAAACACCATATATTTT.

The chain employs TRBV2 and TRBJ2-1, with D perhaps matching TRBD2 (6 bases). The CDR3 covers 16 residues. The V and J ends lost 10 bases and 0 bases respectively, with 19 bases between them. Germline CDR1 and CDR2: SNHLY and FYNNEI. CDR3 in DNA: TGTGCCACCTCAGTATGGGGGGAAAACTCCTACAATGAGCAGTTCTTC. Its translation is CATSVWGENSYNEQFF.

The V call is TRBV27, the J call TRBJ2-1; TRBD2 matches 9 bases. V dropped 0 bases and J dropped 11; count of bases not matched to a gene: 8. This CDR3 region has 15 residues. Germline V gene data show CDR1 as MNHEY and CDR2 as SMNVEV (reference sequence). CDR3 residues: CASSLSGGRAPKQFF. CDR3 nucleotide sequence: TGTGCCAGCAGTTTATCGGGCGGGAGGGCCCCCAAGCAGTTCTTC.

This clone showed up just once. The rearrangement uses TRBV9 and TRBJ1-2, with D possibly matching TRBD1 (5 bases). The CDR3 contains 15 residues. V was cut by 4 bases and J by 4 bases, with 17 bases left in between. Germline lookup yields CDR1 SGDLS and CDR2 YYNGEE. CDR3 residues: CASSSGTEGSYGYTF. The CDR3 DNA is TGTGCCAGCAGCTCAGGGACGGAGGGGTCCTATGGCTACACCTTC.

For the CDR3, the DNA is TGTGCCAGCAGCCGACCGGGACATGAGAAAGACACCTTC. Translating it yields CASSRPGHEKDTF. The J gene is TRBJ1-2, the V gene TRBV5-4; TRBD1 might be the D (6 bases). Trimming left V 4 bases short and J 12 bases short, with 19 bases between. Looked up from germline, CDR1 is SGHNT and CDR2 is YYREEE (reference sequence). The CDR3 covers 13 residues. Full variable domain (outside the CDR3, taken from reference TRBV5-4 and TRBJ1-2): ETGVTQSPTHLIKTRGQQVTLRCSSQSGHNTVSWYQQALGQGPQFIFQYYREEENGRGNFPPRFSGLQFPNYSSELNVNALELDDSALYLCASSRPGHEKDTFGSGTRLTVV.

The chain uses TRBV11-2 and TRBJ1-3, with D possibly TRBD1 on 5 matching bases. The V end was cut by 3 bases, the J end by 0 bases, with 15 bases between. CDR3 length: 17 residues. CDR1 and CDR2 (germline): SGHAT, FQNNGV. The CDR3 DNA reads TGTGCCAGCAGCTTTTCCCCAGGGCCCTTCTCTGGAAACACCATATATTTT. Translated: CASSFSPGPFSGNTIYF.